The sample holds a few counts of the clone carrying this T cell receptor (beta chain). Its target is not known. With 1 base clipped from V and 3 bases from J, the junction kept 6 bases outside the gene matches. Germline V gene sequence: CDR1 SGHRS, CDR2 YFSETQ. The CDR3 totals 16 residues. This specimen belongs to a study of CD8 T cells in ankylosing spondylitis. Study findings and constraints: In ankylosing spondylitis blood, a motif of roughly 8 highly homologous TCR beta variants appeared characteristic. A CD8+ phenotype characterized the disease-linked clones, which were relatively rare in peripheral blood.

Generation of TCR beta libraries employed quantitative 5'-RACE incorporating molecular barcodes. TCRdb re-analysed the 5' RACE reads in MiXCR, keeping a single row per CDR3 protein. The table records under 150,000 distinct CDR3 sequences, roughly 15% of them present only once. The gene calls are TRBV5-1 and TRBJ2-3, with 9 positions matching TRBD2. The clonotype comes from a female donor with ankylosing spondylitis or in good health (not recorded which). Sequencing was carried out using blood, either unsorted or a sorted T cell fraction (not recorded which). For the CDR3, the DNA is TGCGCCAGCAGCTTGTCCCTAGCGGGGATGACAGATACGCAGTATTTT. Encoded protein: CASSLSLAGMTDTQYF.